The rows below give T cell receptor beta chains drawn from one sample of a study of OX40 agonist ivuxolimab in advanced cancers. Generated by immunoSEQ multiplex PCR, the TCRdb table keeps only in-frame clones and is missing some. The data contain fewer than 30,000 clones, around 86% of them singletons. Sample: CD4+ or CD8+ T cells sorted from blood, taken in a trial of the OX40 agonist ivuxolimab. These receptors were collected from an adult with an advanced solid tumor such as melanoma, head and neck, liver or kidney cancer. Each CDR3 is given with its conserved first and last residue. D genes are given only for firm matches. Clone size is not always given. Where it is, it says once, few, many or a class for expanded clones.

V: TRBV2; J: TRBJ2-1; D: -; size: few; DNA: TGTGCCAGCAGCGTGGGTTCGTACAATGAGCAGTTCTTC; CDR3: CASSVGSYNEQFF
V: TRBV7-8; J: TRBJ2-1; D: -; size: once; DNA: TGTGCCAGCAGCTTAGGGCGAAGGTTTGGAGCGGTCTCCTACAATGAGCAGTTCTTC; CDR3: CASSLGRRFGAVSYNEQFF
V: TRBV7-9; J: TRBJ1-2; D: -; size: few; DNA: TGTGCCAGCAGCTTAGATGGCAGGGCCTTCTATGGCTACACCTTC; CDR3: CASSLDGRAFYGYTF
V: TRBV11-2; J: TRBJ2-5; D: -; size: -; DNA: TGTGCCAGCAGCTTAGCCGACGAAAGCAAAGAGACCCAGTACTTC; CDR3: CASSLADESKETQYF
V: TRBV15; J: TRBJ2-7; D: -; size: -; DNA: TGTGCCACCAGCTCAGGTTTAGTCTACGAGCAGTACTTC; CDR3: CATSSGLVYEQYF
V: TRBV4-1; J: TRBJ1-1; D: TRBD1; size: -; DNA: TGCGCCAGCAGTACAGGGGTGGCTGAAGCTTTCTTT; CDR3: CASSTGVAEAFF
V: TRBV2; J: TRBJ2-5; D: -; size: -; DNA: TGTGCCAGCAGTGCGGGACGGGGTGGTGACTTC; CDR3: CASSAGRGGDF
V: TRBV4-1; J: TRBJ2-7; D: TRBD1; size: -; DNA: TGCGCCAGCAGCCTACAGGGACAGGACGAGCAGTACTTC; CDR3: CASSLQGQDEQYF
V: TRBV11-3; J: TRBJ2-7; D: -; size: once; DNA: TGTGCCAGCAGCTTAGTGCATCAGGGTTCCTACGAGCAGTACTTC; CDR3: CASSLVHQGSYEQYF
V: TRBV6-6; J: TRBJ2-1; D: TRBD2; size: -; DNA: TGTGCCAGCAGTTACCCTCAGGGCACTAGCGGGAGGTTAGGGTTCTTC; CDR3: CASSYPQGTSGRLGFF
V: TRBV28; J: TRBJ2-3; D: TRBD2; size: -; DNA: TGTGCCAGCAGTTTAACTAGCGGGAGCACAGATACGCAGTATTTT; CDR3: CASSLTSGSTDTQYF
V: TRBV7-9; J: TRBJ2-7; D: -; size: -; DNA: TGTGCCAGCGGCCTGGACGCCTACGAGCAGTACTTC; CDR3: CASGLDAYEQYF
V: TRBV29-1; J: TRBJ2-7; D: -; size: -; DNA: TGCAGCGTAAACAGGGATTACGAGCAGTACTTC; CDR3: CSVNRDYEQYF
V: TRBV4-1; J: TRBJ2-7; D: TRBD2; size: once; DNA: TGCGCCAGCAGCCAAGGGGAGGGACTCTCCTACGAGCAGTACTTC; CDR3: CASSQGEGLSYEQYF
V: TRBV18; J: TRBJ2-4; D: TRBD1; size: -; DNA: TGTGCCAGCTCACTACAGGGGGCTGGGGGCGTATGGTACTTC; CDR3: CASSLQGAGGVWYF
V: TRBV5-6; J: TRBJ2-3; D: -; size: -; DNA: TGTGCCAGCAGCTTGGCGGCAGCAAGTACAGATACGCAGTATTTT; CDR3: CASSLAAASTDTQYF
V: TRBV6-1; J: TRBJ2-7; D: TRBD2; size: -; DNA: TGTGCCAGCAGTGAAGTTCCTAGCGGGATATACGAGCAGTACTTC; CDR3: CASSEVPSGIYEQYF
V: TRBV7-3; J: TRBJ2-3; D: TRBD2; size: -; DNA: TGTGCCAGCAGCCGAACCCCTAGCGGGGGGAGCACAGATACGCAGTATTTT; CDR3: CASSRTPSGGSTDTQYF
V: TRBV9; J: TRBJ2-1; D: -; size: once; DNA: TGTGCCAGCAGCGTATGGGGAGTAGGGTCCTACAATGAGCAGTTCTTC; CDR3: CASSVWGVGSYNEQFF
V: TRBV7-9; J: TRBJ2-2; D: TRBD2; size: -; DNA: TGTGCCAGCAGCTCCCTAGCGGGAGACAACACCGGGGAGCTGTTTTTT; CDR3: CASSSLAGDNTGELFF
V: TRBV2; J: TRBJ2-7; D: -; size: -; DNA: TGTGCCAGCAGTGAAGGTAGGGGTTCCTACGAGCAGTACTTC; CDR3: CASSEGRGSYEQYF
V: TRBV10-3; J: TRBJ2-7; D: -; size: -; DNA: TGTGCCATCAGTGAGTCGCGGGGCGGACTCCTCTACGAGCAGTACTTC; CDR3: CAISESRGGLLYEQYF
V: TRBV30; J: TRBJ1-6; D: -; size: once; DNA: TGTGCCTGGAGTGCCGGACTGATCAATTCACCCCTCCACTTT; CDR3: CAWSAGLINSPLHF
V: TRBV28; J: TRBJ2-4; D: TRBD2; size: once; DNA: TGTGCCAGCAGGCGGACTAGCGGGAGTAATTTAAACATTCAGTACTTC; CDR3: CASRRTSGSNLNIQYF
V: TRBV5-4; J: TRBJ2-7; D: -; size: -; DNA: TGTGCCAGCAGCTTCTCTCAGGGCTACGAGCAGTACTTC; CDR3: CASSFSQGYEQYF
V: TRBV4-1; J: TRBJ2-2; D: TRBD1; size: -; DNA: TGCGCCAGCAGCCAAGATCAGGGGGCCACCGGGGAGCTGTTTTTT; CDR3: CASSQDQGATGELFF
V: TRBV13; J: TRBJ2-3; D: -; size: -; DNA: TGTGCCAGCAGCTTGTCAAGTAGCACAGATACGCAGTATTTT; CDR3: CASSLSSSTDTQYF
V: TRBV28; J: TRBJ1-5; D: -; size: -; DNA: TGTGCCAGCAGGGATAACAGGGTCGATCAGCCCCAGCATTTT; CDR3: CASRDNRVDQPQHF
V: TRBV28; J: TRBJ1-1; D: TRBD1; size: -; DNA: TGTGCCAGCAGTATCATACAGGGGTTGAACACTGAAGCTTTCTTT; CDR3: CASSIIQGLNTEAFF
V: TRBV6-5; J: TRBJ2-5; D: -; size: -; DNA: TGTGCCAGCAGTTTACACGCAGGGCCATATGAGACCCAGTACTTC; CDR3: CASSLHAGPYETQYF
V: TRBV28; J: TRBJ1-5; D: TRBD1; size: -; DNA: TGTGCCAGCAGTTTGGAGGGACAGGGATTGCGTCAGCCCCAGCATTTT; CDR3: CASSLEGQGLRQPQHF
V: TRBV5-6; J: TRBJ1-1; D: -; size: -; DNA: TGTGCCAGCAGCCGGGAACCGGGCACTGAAGCTTTCTTT; CDR3: CASSREPGTEAFF
V: TRBV7-2; J: TRBJ2-7; D: TRBD2; size: -; DNA: TGTGCCAGCAGCTTAGGAGCGGGAGCCGAGCAGTACTTC; CDR3: CASSLGAGAEQYF
V: TRBV6-1; J: TRBJ1-2; D: TRBD1; size: -; DNA: TGTGCCAGCATCCTGCGGGGGACAGTCATCGATGGCTACACCTTC; CDR3: CASILRGTVIDGYTF
V: TRBV11-2; J: TRBJ2-7; D: TRBD1; size: -; DNA: TGTGCCAGCAGCTTTCCGACAGGGAGTTTCCACGAGCAGTACTTC; CDR3: CASSFPTGSFHEQYF
V: TRBV7-9; J: TRBJ1-1; D: TRBD1; size: medium-sized; DNA: TGTGCCAGCAGTCCCACAGGGGGCCACACTGAAGCTTTCTTT; CDR3: CASSPTGGHTEAFF
V: TRBV7-6; J: TRBJ2-1; D: -; size: -; DNA: TGTGCCAGCAGCTTCGGCCCCTACAATGAGCAGTTCTTC; CDR3: CASSFGPYNEQFF
V: TRBV4-1; J: TRBJ2-7; D: TRBD2; size: -; DNA: TGCGCCAGCAGCCCTCGGGGGGGGGCTCTCTACGAGCAGTACTTC; CDR3: CASSPRGGALYEQYF
V: TRBV19; J: TRBJ1-2; D: -; size: -; DNA: TGTGCCACCTACAGCTATGGCTACACCTTC; CDR3: CATYSYGYTF
V: TRBV9; J: TRBJ2-2; D: TRBD1; size: -; DNA: TGTGCCAGCAGCGTTTCGCTAAAACCGGGACAGGTCGACACCGGGGAGCTGTTTTTT; CDR3: CASSVSLKPGQVDTGELFF
V: TRBV7-2; J: TRBJ2-1; D: TRBD2; size: -; DNA: TGTGCCAGCAGCGCCGGGACTAGCGGGTTCTACAATGAGCAGTTCTTC; CDR3: CASSAGTSGFYNEQFF
V: TRBV29-1; J: TRBJ1-2; D: -; size: once; DNA: TGCAGCGTTGACTCCGGGAACTATGGCTACACCTTC; CDR3: CSVDSGNYGYTF
V: TRBV5-1; J: TRBJ2-7; D: TRBD2; size: -; DNA: TGCGCCAGCAGCTTAACTAGCGGGACCTACGAGCAGTACTTC; CDR3: CASSLTSGTYEQYF
V: TRBV5-1; J: TRBJ2-1; D: TRBD1; size: few; DNA: TGCGCCAGCAGCTTGGTTTGGTGGGGAGGACAGGGGATTTATAATGAGCAGTTCTTC; CDR3: CASSLVWWGGQGIYNEQFF
V: TRBV7-9; J: TRBJ1-4; D: -; size: -; DNA: TGTGCCAGCAGCTTAGGGTTGGGGGTTACTAATGAAAAACTGTTTTTT; CDR3: CASSLGLGVTNEKLFF
V: TRBV30; J: TRBJ1-1; D: -; size: few; DNA: TGTGCCTGGAGGAGGGACGGGGTTGAAGCTTTCTTT; CDR3: CAWRRDGVEAFF
V: TRBV28; J: TRBJ1-2; D: -; size: -; DNA: TGTGCCAGCAGCACCCCCCTGATTGAGGATGGCTACACCTTC; CDR3: CASSTPLIEDGYTF
V: TRBV4-1; J: TRBJ1-2; D: -; size: few; DNA: TGCGCCAGCAGAAACGGGGATGGCTACACCTTC; CDR3: CASRNGDGYTF
V: TRBV28; J: TRBJ1-4; D: TRBD1; size: -; DNA: TGTGCCAACAGTTCATTCAGGGGGCTCACTAATGAAAAACTGTTTTTT; CDR3: CANSSFRGLTNEKLFF
V: TRBV6-1; J: TRBJ2-2; D: TRBD2; size: -; DNA: TGTGCCAGCAGTGCGCTCCCTCGACTAGCGGGGGATCGCACCGGGGAGCTGTTTTTT; CDR3: CASSALPRLAGDRTGELFF
V: TRBV11-3; J: TRBJ1-2; D: -; size: once; DNA: TGTGCAGAGAGCTGTGGGCTGGATTATGGCTACACCTTC; CDR3: CAESCGLDYGYTF
V: TRBV28; J: TRBJ2-2; D: -; size: -; DNA: TGTGCCAGCAGTCGACCCCGGGACACCGGGGAGCTGTTTTTT; CDR3: CASSRPRDTGELFF
V: TRBV5-1; J: TRBJ2-7; D: TRBD2; size: few; DNA: TGCGCCAGCAGCCCTATAGCGGGAGAATACGAGCAGTACTTC; CDR3: CASSPIAGEYEQYF